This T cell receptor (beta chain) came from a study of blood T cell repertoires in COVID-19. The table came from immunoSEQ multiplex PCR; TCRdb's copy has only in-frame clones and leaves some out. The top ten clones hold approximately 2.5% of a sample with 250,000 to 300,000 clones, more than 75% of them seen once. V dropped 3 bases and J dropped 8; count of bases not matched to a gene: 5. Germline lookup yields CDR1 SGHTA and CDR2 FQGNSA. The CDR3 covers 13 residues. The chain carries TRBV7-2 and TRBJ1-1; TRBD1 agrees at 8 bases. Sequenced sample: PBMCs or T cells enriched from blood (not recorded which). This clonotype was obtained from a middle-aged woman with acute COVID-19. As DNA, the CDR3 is TGTGCCAGCAGCTTGACAGGGGAGAGAGAAGCTTTCTTT. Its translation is CASSLTGEREAFF. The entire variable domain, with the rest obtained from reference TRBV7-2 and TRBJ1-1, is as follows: GAGVSQSPSNKVTEKGKDVELRCDPISGHTALYWYRQSLGQGLEFLIYFQGNSAPDKSGLPSDRFSAERTGGSVSTLTIQRTQQEDSAVYLCASSLTGEREAFFGQGTRLTVV.